This is a list of T cell receptor beta chains from one sample in a study of cytomegalovirus exposure and HLA in healthy donors. TCRdb keeps only in-frame clones here, not all; method: immunoSEQ multiplex PCR. The sample carries roughly 100,000 clones, 75% to 85% recorded once. The specimen was PBMCs. Receptor source: a man aged 18 to 29 in good health and CMV-seronegative. Both conserved end residues are part of each CDR3. Each record gives: D gene, clone size, J gene, V gene, CDR3 protein, CDR3 DNA. A D gene is named only where the DNA matches it firmly. Only part of the rows carry a size: once, few, many, or a class if the clone is expanded.

d_gene: TRBD1; abundance: NA; j_gene: TRBJ1-2; v_gene: TRBV29-1; CDR3aa: CSVEAGGGYTF; CDR3nt: TGCAGCGTTGAAGCAGGGGGAGGCTACACCTTC
d_gene: NA; abundance: once; j_gene: TRBJ1-2; v_gene: TRBV11-2; CDR3aa: CASSLDPYSHRGYGYTF; CDR3nt: TGTGCCAGCAGCTTAGATCCATATTCGCACCGAGGGTATGGCTACACCTTC
d_gene: TRBD1; abundance: NA; j_gene: TRBJ2-2; v_gene: TRBV9; CDR3aa: CASSADLRGRTGELFF; CDR3nt: TGTGCCAGCAGCGCAGATTTAAGGGGGCGGACCGGGGAGCTGTTTTTT
d_gene: TRBD1; abundance: once; j_gene: TRBJ1-2; v_gene: TRBV9; CDR3aa: CASSDPHTGANYGYTF; CDR3nt: TGTGCCAGCAGCGACCCACACACAGGGGCTAACTATGGCTACACCTTC
d_gene: TRBD1; abundance: NA; j_gene: TRBJ2-7; v_gene: TRBV5-1; CDR3aa: CASSSSRDRIPYEQYF; CDR3nt: TGCGCCAGCAGCTCCTCCCGGGACAGGATTCCCTACGAGCAGTACTTC
d_gene: TRBD1; abundance: NA; j_gene: TRBJ1-5; v_gene: TRBV5-1; CDR3aa: CASSARDRYSNQPQHF; CDR3nt: TGCGCCAGCAGCGCCCGGGACAGATATAGCAATCAGCCCCAGCATTTT
d_gene: TRBD1; abundance: NA; j_gene: TRBJ2-7; v_gene: TRBV7-3; CDR3aa: CASSLAGGPYEQYF; CDR3nt: TGTGCCAGCAGCTTAGCAGGGGGCCCGTACGAGCAGTACTTC
d_gene: NA; abundance: NA; j_gene: TRBJ1-4; v_gene: TRBV6-8; CDR3aa: CASSSAADRSPPRAWLEKLFF; CDR3nt: TGTGCCAGCAGTTCCGCCGCGGACAGATCTCCCCCCCGGGCGTGGCTGGAAAAACTGTTTTTT
d_gene: NA; abundance: NA; j_gene: TRBJ2-3; v_gene: TRBV7-3; CDR3aa: CASSFLGGTDTQYF; CDR3nt: TGTGCCAGCAGCTTTTTGGGAGGCACAGATACGCAGTATTTT
d_gene: NA; abundance: NA; j_gene: TRBJ2-7; v_gene: TRBV27; CDR3aa: CASSPQPSYEQYF; CDR3nt: TGTGCCAGCAGTCCACAACCATCATACGAGCAGTACTTC
d_gene: TRBD2; abundance: NA; j_gene: TRBJ2-1; v_gene: TRBV11-3; CDR3aa: CASSPGGSSYNEQFF; CDR3nt: TGTGCCAGCAGCCCCGGCGGGAGCTCCTACAATGAGCAGTTCTTC
d_gene: TRBD1; abundance: NA; j_gene: TRBJ1-2; v_gene: TRBV19; CDR3aa: CASTWGQGNNGYTF; CDR3nt: TGTGCCAGTACATGGGGACAGGGGAATAATGGCTACACCTTC
d_gene: TRBD2; abundance: NA; j_gene: TRBJ2-7; v_gene: TRBV27; CDR3aa: CASSFSFGLAGGEQYF; CDR3nt: TGTGCCAGCAGTTTTTCGTTCGGGCTAGCGGGAGGCGAGCAGTACTTC
d_gene: NA; abundance: few; j_gene: TRBJ1-5; v_gene: TRBV27; CDR3aa: CASSLGSANQPQHF; CDR3nt: TGTGCCAGCAGTTTAGGGAGCGCCAATCAGCCCCAGCATTTT
d_gene: TRBD1; abundance: NA; j_gene: TRBJ2-3; v_gene: TRBV11-3; CDR3aa: CASSPGQPTSTDTQYF; CDR3nt: TGTGCCAGCAGCCCGGGACAGCCAACTAGCACAGATACGCAGTATTTT
d_gene: TRBD1; abundance: NA; j_gene: TRBJ2-7; v_gene: TRBV6-6; CDR3aa: CASSYSGQGPPYEQYF; CDR3nt: TGTGCCAGCAGTTACTCGGGACAGGGGCCCCCCTACGAGCAGTACTTC
d_gene: TRBD1; abundance: few; j_gene: TRBJ1-5; v_gene: TRBV6-5; CDR3aa: CASSRTGGSNQPQHF; CDR3nt: TGTGCCAGCAGCCGGACAGGGGGGAGCAATCAGCCCCAGCATTTT
d_gene: NA; abundance: NA; j_gene: TRBJ2-3; v_gene: TRBV7-2; CDR3aa: CASSLEGVGRGAPDTQYF; CDR3nt: TGTGCCAGCAGCTTAGAGGGGGTGGGCAGGGGCGCCCCGGATACGCAGTATTTT
d_gene: NA; abundance: few; j_gene: TRBJ2-6; v_gene: TRBV5-6; CDR3aa: CASSLALTYGANVLTF; CDR3nt: TGTGCCAGCAGCTTGGCCCTGACATATGGGGCCAACGTCCTGACTTTC
d_gene: TRBD1; abundance: NA; j_gene: TRBJ2-1; v_gene: TRBV30; CDR3aa: CAWRGTGEAEQFF; CDR3nt: TGTGCCTGGAGGGGGACAGGGGAAGCTGAGCAGTTCTTC
d_gene: NA; abundance: few; j_gene: TRBJ1-1; v_gene: TRBV5-1; CDR3aa: CASSTGQNTEAFF; CDR3nt: TGCGCCAGCAGCACCGGACAGAACACTGAAGCTTTCTTT
d_gene: TRBD1; abundance: NA; j_gene: TRBJ1-5; v_gene: TRBV28; CDR3aa: CASSFSGDRVQPQHF; CDR3nt: TGTGCCAGCAGCTTCTCCGGGGACAGGGTACAGCCCCAGCATTTT
d_gene: TRBD1; abundance: NA; j_gene: TRBJ2-7; v_gene: TRBV5-5; CDR3aa: CASSLEGAVYEQYF; CDR3nt: TGTGCCAGCAGCTTGGAGGGGGCGGTCTACGAGCAGTACTTC
d_gene: TRBD1; abundance: few; j_gene: TRBJ1-2; v_gene: TRBV10-3; CDR3aa: CAISFGQGRNGYTF; CDR3nt: TGTGCCATCAGTTTCGGACAGGGTCGTAATGGCTACACCTTC
d_gene: NA; abundance: NA; j_gene: TRBJ1-5; v_gene: TRBV27; CDR3aa: CASSLTGGNQPQHF; CDR3nt: TGTGCCAGCAGTTTAACCGGAGGGAATCAGCCCCAGCATTTT
d_gene: NA; abundance: NA; j_gene: TRBJ1-2; v_gene: TRBV5-1; CDR3aa: CASSLGQAGYTF; CDR3nt: TGCGCCAGCAGCTTGGGCCAGGCGGGCTACACCTTC
d_gene: NA; abundance: NA; j_gene: TRBJ2-2; v_gene: TRBV4-3; CDR3aa: CASSQTGPRFAGELFF; CDR3nt: TGCGCCAGCAGCCAGACAGGTCCCCGTTTCGCCGGGGAGCTGTTTTTT
d_gene: NA; abundance: NA; j_gene: TRBJ2-3; v_gene: TRBV11-2; CDR3aa: CASSLVSSDTQYF; CDR3nt: TGTGCCAGCAGCTTAGTCTCTAGCGATACGCAGTATTTT
d_gene: TRBD1; abundance: NA; j_gene: TRBJ1-3; v_gene: TRBV5-1; CDR3aa: CASSSGTGGNTIYF; CDR3nt: TGCGCCAGCAGCTCGGGGACAGGGGGAAACACCATATATTTT
d_gene: TRBD2; abundance: few; j_gene: TRBJ2-5; v_gene: TRBV5-4; CDR3aa: CASSSAGLAGVGETQYF; CDR3nt: TGTGCCAGCAGCTCGGCGGGACTAGCGGGAGTAGGGGAGACCCAGTACTTC
d_gene: TRBD2; abundance: NA; j_gene: TRBJ2-3; v_gene: TRBV30; CDR3aa: CAWSPLAGGSGTQYF; CDR3nt: TGTGCCTGGAGCCCACTAGCGGGAGGGTCCGGGACGCAGTATTTT
d_gene: TRBD1; abundance: NA; j_gene: TRBJ1-1; v_gene: TRBV11-2; CDR3aa: CASSPQPDREAFF; CDR3nt: TGTGCCAGCAGCCCACAACCGGACAGGGAAGCTTTCTTT
d_gene: NA; abundance: NA; j_gene: TRBJ2-2; v_gene: TRBV15; CDR3aa: CATSVGLANTGELFF; CDR3nt: TGTGCCACCAGCGTGGGACTCGCGAACACCGGGGAGCTGTTTTTT
d_gene: TRBD1; abundance: NA; j_gene: TRBJ1-2; v_gene: TRBV27; CDR3aa: CASKGGDRDFGYTF; CDR3nt: TGTGCCAGCAAGGGGGGTGACAGGGACTTTGGCTACACCTTC
d_gene: TRBD2; abundance: many; j_gene: TRBJ2-3; v_gene: TRBV4-3; CDR3aa: CASSLTSGRGDTQYF; CDR3nt: TGCGCCAGCAGCCTGACTAGCGGGAGGGGGGATACGCAGTATTTT
d_gene: NA; abundance: NA; j_gene: TRBJ2-3; v_gene: TRBV5-8; CDR3aa: CASGSEATDTQYF; CDR3nt: TGTGCCAGCGGATCGGAGGCAACAGATACGCAGTATTTT
d_gene: NA; abundance: medium-sized; j_gene: TRBJ1-1; v_gene: TRBV4-3; CDR3aa: CASSGVGAQNTEAFF; CDR3nt: TGCGCCAGCAGTGGAGTGGGGGCCCAGAACACTGAAGCTTTCTTT
d_gene: NA; abundance: few; j_gene: TRBJ2-1; v_gene: TRBV9; CDR3aa: CASTPSEWSSYNEQFF; CDR3nt: TGTGCCAGCACCCCCAGCGAGTGGAGCTCCTACAATGAGCAGTTCTTC
d_gene: TRBD2; abundance: NA; j_gene: TRBJ2-7; v_gene: TRBV9; CDR3aa: CASSGGQSSGRGSYEQYF; CDR3nt: TGTGCCAGCAGCGGGGGACAGAGTAGCGGGAGGGGATCCTACGAGCAGTACTTC
d_gene: TRBD2; abundance: NA; j_gene: TRBJ2-1; v_gene: TRBV28; CDR3aa: CASSLPRTSGGHWQFF; CDR3nt: TGTGCCAGCAGTTTGCCTCGGACTAGCGGGGGACATTGGCAGTTCTTC
d_gene: NA; abundance: NA; j_gene: TRBJ1-1; v_gene: TRBV2; CDR3aa: CASRDSDTEAFF; CDR3nt: TGTGCCAGCAGGGACAGCGACACTGAAGCTTTCTTT
d_gene: TRBD2; abundance: NA; j_gene: TRBJ2-1; v_gene: TRBV4-3; CDR3aa: CASSQELAGAYNEQFF; CDR3nt: TGCGCCAGCAGCCAAGAATTAGCGGGGGCCTACAATGAGCAGTTCTTC
d_gene: NA; abundance: NA; j_gene: TRBJ1-1; v_gene: TRBV20-1; CDR3aa: CSARQGPEAFF; CDR3nt: TGCAGTGCTAGACAGGGCCCTGAAGCTTTCTTT
d_gene: NA; abundance: NA; j_gene: TRBJ1-4; v_gene: TRBV5-1; CDR3aa: CASSYQFSGTNEKLFF; CDR3nt: TGCGCCAGCAGCTACCAATTCTCAGGGACTAATGAAAAACTGTTTTTT
d_gene: NA; abundance: NA; j_gene: TRBJ1-4; v_gene: TRBV5-1; CDR3aa: CASSRAGGNEKLFF; CDR3nt: TGCGCCAGCAGCCGCGCGGGGGGTAATGAAAAACTGTTTTTT
d_gene: TRBD2; abundance: NA; j_gene: TRBJ2-7; v_gene: TRBV10-3; CDR3aa: CAISAPRGSSYEQYF; CDR3nt: TGTGCCATCAGTGCCCCGCGGGGGAGCTCCTACGAGCAGTACTTC
d_gene: NA; abundance: NA; j_gene: TRBJ2-7; v_gene: TRBV7-2; CDR3aa: CASSSPFRGSYEQYF; CDR3nt: TGTGCCAGCAGCTCGCCATTTCGGGGTAGTTACGAGCAGTACTTC
d_gene: NA; abundance: NA; j_gene: TRBJ2-6; v_gene: TRBV6-1; CDR3aa: CASSEASSGANVLTF; CDR3nt: TGTGCCAGCAGTGAAGCCAGCTCTGGGGCCAACGTCCTGACTTTC